One sample yielded the 12 T cell receptor beta chains listed below, sequenced in a study of identical twins. One entry per CDR3 protein, called by TCRdb with MiXCR from the 5' RACE reads. The sample contains about 520,000 distinct CDR3 sequences, 22% of which appear only once. The same data also went into a second study, on T cells expressing NK-cell markers.

The specimen was CD4+ T cells sorted from blood. The receptor source for this set is a woman aged 18-29 years in good health.

V usage is TRBV11-1 and J usage is TRBJ2-3, with 11 bases matching TRBD2. The CDR3 loop spans 18 amino acids. Germline values: CDR1 SGHAT, CDR2 FQDESV (reference sequence). Trimming took 8 bases from V and 0 from J; bases not matched to a gene: 13. This CDR3 reads CASGERTRLAGSTDTQYF. CDR3 DNA sequence: TGTGCCAGCGGGGAGCGAACTAGACTAGCGGGGAGCACAGATACGCAGTATTTT.

V usage is TRBV5-5 and J usage is TRBJ2-1; 13 nucleotides match TRBD2. Germline CDR1 is SGHKS and CDR2 is YYEKEE (reference sequence). This CDR3 contains 16 residues. V was pared by 2 bases and J by 5 bases, with 4 bases of the junction left unmatched. The CDR3 region is CASSFALAGGDNEQFF. The DNA of the CDR3 is TGTGCCAGCAGCTTCGCACTAGCGGGAGGGGACAATGAGCAGTTCTTC.

This clonotype occurred a few times. The chain carries TRBV12-3 or TRBV12-4 and TRBJ1-4; possibly TRBD1 for D (6 bases). Between the trimmed V and J ends, which lost 6 bases and 7 bases, there was a span of 18 bases. The length of the CDR3 is 15 residues. Here the CDR3 DNA reads TGTGCCAGCAGAAATTTACAGGGAGGAGGTGAAAAACTGTTTTTT. It translates to CASRNLQGGGEKLFF.

This clonotype was detected a few times. This rearrangement joins TRBV6-4 to TRBJ1-3, with a weak D call TRBD1 (5 bases). Trimming shortened V by 6 bases and J by 3 bases, and 33 bases separated the two germline ends. CDR1 and CDR2 (germline): MRHNA, SNTAGT. This CDR3 spans 21 amino acids. The CDR3 reads CASRPNRGSAYSTGGGNTIYF. The CDR3 nucleotides are TGTGCCAGCAGACCAAATCGGGGCAGCGCCTATTCGACGGGGGGTGGAAACACCATATATTTT.

Only a few counts were recorded for this clonotype. V usage is TRBV6-2 or TRBV6-3 and J usage is TRBJ1-2; weak D call: TRBD1 (6 bases). The germline V gene encodes CDR1 MNHEY and CDR2 SVGEGT. The CDR3 extends over 12 amino acids. With 6 bases removed from V and 4 bases from J, the gap between germline ends came to 9 bases. CDR3 DNA sequence: TGTGCCAGCAGCGGACAGTCCTATGGCTACACCTTC. Its translation: CASSGQSYGYTF.

This clonotype was found a few times. Mismatch with germline at one junction end may stem from a read error. This chain uses TRBV20-1 with TRBJ1-4, with 9 bases aligning to TRBD1. Germline V gene data show CDR1 as DFQATT and CDR2 as SNEGSKA (reference sequence). The CDR3 runs 13 residues. CDR3 sequence: CSAGDRVNDKLFF. The DNA of the CDR3 is TGCAGTGCTGGGGACAGGGTGAATGATAAACTGTTTTTT.

This clonotype turned up a few times. This rearrangement joins TRBV5-6 to TRBJ1-1, with D perhaps matching TRBD1 (6 bases). Trimming cost V 6 bases and J 5 bases, with 14 bases left between them. The germline gives CDR1 SGHDT, CDR2 YYEEEE. The length of the CDR3 is 13 residues. The CDR3 is CASKRGARTEAFF. The DNA for the CDR3 is TGTGCCAGCAAAAGGGGGGCTAGGACTGAAGCTTTCTTT.

This chain uses TRBV7-9 with TRBJ2-3; TRBD2 might be the D (5 bases). This CDR3 is built from 16 residues. Germline values: CDR1 SEHNR, CDR2 FQNEAQ (reference sequence). The V end lost 3 bases, the J end lost 1 base, and 14 bases lay between the germline ends. CDR3 DNA sequence: TGTGCCAGCAGCTTTAGCGCGGACCTTGGCACAGATACGCAGTATTTT. Amino acids: CASSFSADLGTDTQYF. The full variable domain, rest sourced from reference TRBV7-9 and TRBJ2-3, is DTGVSQNPRHKITKRGQNVTFRCDPISEHNRLYWYRQTLGQGPEFLTYFQNEAQLEKSRLLSDRFSAERPKGSFSTLEIQRTEQGDSAMYLCASSFSADLGTDTQYFGPGTRLTVL.

This clonotype was recorded a few times. The V and J genes are TRBV6-5 and TRBJ1-3; D remains unclear. Trimming cost V 2 bases and J 9 bases, with 5 bases left between them. Germline CDR1 and CDR2: MNHEY and SVGAGI. This CDR3 comprises 11 residues. For the CDR3, the DNA is TGTGCCAGCAGTTACGGTAGCACCATATATTTT. Amino acid sequence: CASSYGSTIYF.

The chain has TRBV20-1 and TRBJ2-1; TRBD2 agrees at 10 bases. Germline V gene data show CDR1 as DFQATT and CDR2 as SNEGSKA (reference sequence). V was pared by 2 bases and J by 9 bases, with 7 bases of the junction left unmatched. This CDR3 has 14 residues. Here the CDR3 DNA reads TGCAGTGCTAGATTGCTAGCGGGAGTCCCTGAGCAGTTCTTC. Amino acid sequence: CSARLLAGVPEQFF.

This rearrangement joins TRBV10-1 to TRBJ2-1; D might be TRBD2 (5 bases). This CDR3 is 12 amino acids long. Between the trimmed V and J ends, which lost 3 bases and 12 bases, there was a span of 12 bases. In germline, CDR1 is WNHNN, CDR2 SYGVQD (reference sequence). The chain's CDR3 is CASSEQLERQFF. The CDR3 bases are TGCGCCAGCAGTGAACAACTAGAAAGGCAGTTCTTC.

A few counts support this clonotype. V gene TRBV6-1 combines with J gene TRBJ2-3; 7 bases match TRBD1. The CDR3 consists of 14 residues. Germline loops: CDR1 MNHNS, CDR2 SASEGT. V lost 6 bases and J lost 4; bases outside the gene matches: 7. CDR3 DNA: TGTGCCAGCAGCCGACAGGGTAACGCAGATACGCAGTATTTT. Translating it yields CASSRQGNADTQYF.